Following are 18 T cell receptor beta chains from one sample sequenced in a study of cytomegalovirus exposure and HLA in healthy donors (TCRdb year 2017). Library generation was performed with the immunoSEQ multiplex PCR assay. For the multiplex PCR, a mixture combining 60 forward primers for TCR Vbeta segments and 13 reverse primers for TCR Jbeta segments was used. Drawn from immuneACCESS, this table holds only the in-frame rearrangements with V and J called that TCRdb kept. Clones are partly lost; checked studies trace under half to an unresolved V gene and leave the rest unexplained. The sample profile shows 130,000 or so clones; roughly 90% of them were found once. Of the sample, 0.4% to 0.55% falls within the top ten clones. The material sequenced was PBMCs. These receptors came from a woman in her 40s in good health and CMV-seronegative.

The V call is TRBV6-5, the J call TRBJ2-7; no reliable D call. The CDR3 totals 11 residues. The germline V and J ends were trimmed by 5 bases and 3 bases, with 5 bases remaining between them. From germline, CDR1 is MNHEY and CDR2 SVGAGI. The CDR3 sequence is CASSQNYEQYF. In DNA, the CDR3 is TGTGCCAGCAGTCAGAACTACGAGCAGTACTTC.

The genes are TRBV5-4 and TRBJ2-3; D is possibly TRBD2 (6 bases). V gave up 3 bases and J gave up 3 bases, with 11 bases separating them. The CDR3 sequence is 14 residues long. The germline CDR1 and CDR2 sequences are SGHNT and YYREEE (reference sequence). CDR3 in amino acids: CASSSRRDTDTQYF. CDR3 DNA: TGTGCCAGCAGCTCCAGGCGGGATACAGATACGCAGTATTTT. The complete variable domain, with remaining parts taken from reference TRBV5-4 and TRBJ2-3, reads ETGVTQSPTHLIKTRGQQVTLRCSSQSGHNTVSWYQQALGQGPQFIFQYYREEENGRGNFPPRFSGLQFPNYSSELNVNALELDDSALYLCASSSRRDTDTQYFGPGTRLTVL.

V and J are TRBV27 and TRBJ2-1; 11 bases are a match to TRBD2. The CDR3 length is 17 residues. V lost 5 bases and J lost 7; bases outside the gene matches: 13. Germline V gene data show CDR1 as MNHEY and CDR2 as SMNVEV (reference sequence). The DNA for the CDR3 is TGTGCCAGCAGTGGTTTAGTACTAGCGGGAGTATGGAATGAGCAGTTCTTC. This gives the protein CASSGLVLAGVWNEQFF.

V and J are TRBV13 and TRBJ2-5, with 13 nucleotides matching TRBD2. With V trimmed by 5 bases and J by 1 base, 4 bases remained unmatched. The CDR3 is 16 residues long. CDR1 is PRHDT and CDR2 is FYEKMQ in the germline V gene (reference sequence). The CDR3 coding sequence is TGTGCCAGCAGCACCCGACTAGCGGGAGGCCAAGAGACCCAGTACTTC. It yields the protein CASSTRLAGGQETQYF.

CDR3 region: CAWSVLGSEQYF. Written as DNA, the CDR3 is TGTGCCTGGAGTGTCTTGGGGAGCGAGCAGTACTTC. The rearrangement uses TRBV30 and TRBJ2-7; possibly TRBD2 for D (5 bases). The ends were cut back, 0 bases at V and 6 bases at J, with 9 bases in the middle. CDR3 length equals 12 residues. Looked up from germline, CDR1 is GTSNPN and CDR2 is SVGIG (reference sequence). Drawing the rest from reference TRBV30 and TRBJ2-7, the complete variable domain is SQTIHQWPATLVQPVGSPLSLECTVEGTSNPNLYWYRQAAGRGLQLLFYSVGIGQISSEVPQNLSASRPQDRQFILSSKKLLLSDSGFYLCAWSVLGSEQYFGPGTRLTVT.

DNA of the CDR3: TGTGCCAGCAGCTTGACAGGGTATGGGTCAGATACGCAGTATTTT. Translating it yields CASSLTGYGSDTQYF. The J gene is TRBJ2-3, the V gene TRBV7-9; 7 nucleotides agree with TRBD1. Trimming at V came to 3 bases and at J to 4 bases, leaving 7 bases not matched to a gene. Germline V gene data show CDR1 as SEHNR and CDR2 as FQNEAQ (reference sequence). The CDR3 has 15 amino acids.

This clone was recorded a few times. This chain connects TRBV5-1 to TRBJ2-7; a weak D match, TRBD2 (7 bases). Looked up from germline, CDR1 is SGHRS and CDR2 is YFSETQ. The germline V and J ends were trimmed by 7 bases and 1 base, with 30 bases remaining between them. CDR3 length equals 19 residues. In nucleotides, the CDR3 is TGCGCCAGCTCTCGAGGGGGGGTTCGGGGAAACGTGCAATCCTACGAGCAGTACTTC. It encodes CASSRGGVRGNVQSYEQYF.

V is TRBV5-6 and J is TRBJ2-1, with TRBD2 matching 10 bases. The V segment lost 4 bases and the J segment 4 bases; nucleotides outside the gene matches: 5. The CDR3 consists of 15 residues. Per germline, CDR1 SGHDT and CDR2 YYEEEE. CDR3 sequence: CASSRAGGSYNEQFF. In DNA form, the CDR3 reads TGTGCCAGCAGCCGAGCGGGGGGGTCGTACAATGAGCAGTTCTTC.

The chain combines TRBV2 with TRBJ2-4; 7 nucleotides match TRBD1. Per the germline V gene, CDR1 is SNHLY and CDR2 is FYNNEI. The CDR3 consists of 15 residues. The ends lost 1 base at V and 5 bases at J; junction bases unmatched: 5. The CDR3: CASSEGTGKQNIQYF. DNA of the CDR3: TGTGCCAGCAGTGAAGGGACAGGCAAGCAAAACATTCAGTACTTC.

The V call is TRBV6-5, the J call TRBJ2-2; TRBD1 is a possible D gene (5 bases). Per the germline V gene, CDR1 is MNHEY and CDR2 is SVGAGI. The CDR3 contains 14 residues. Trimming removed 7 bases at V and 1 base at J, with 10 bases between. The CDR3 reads CASTRDRNTGELFF. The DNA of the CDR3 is TGTGCCAGCACCCGAGACAGGAACACCGGGGAGCTGTTTTTT.

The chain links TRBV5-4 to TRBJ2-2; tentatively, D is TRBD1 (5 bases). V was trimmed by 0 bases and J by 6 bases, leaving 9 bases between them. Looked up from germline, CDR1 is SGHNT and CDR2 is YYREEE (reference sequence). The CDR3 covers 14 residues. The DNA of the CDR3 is TGTGCCAGCAGCTTGGCCAAGGGGCCCGGGGAGCTGTTTTTT. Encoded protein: CASSLAKGPGELFF. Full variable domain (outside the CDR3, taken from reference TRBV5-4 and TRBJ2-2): ETGVTQSPTHLIKTRGQQVTLRCSSQSGHNTVSWYQQALGQGPQFIFQYYREEENGRGNFPPRFSGLQFPNYSSELNVNALELDDSALYLCASSLAKGPGELFFGEGSRLTVL.

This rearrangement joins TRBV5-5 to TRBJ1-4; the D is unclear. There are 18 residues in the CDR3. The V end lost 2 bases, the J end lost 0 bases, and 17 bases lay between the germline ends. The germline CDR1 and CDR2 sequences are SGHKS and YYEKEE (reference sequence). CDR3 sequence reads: CASSFTLQVGATNEKLFF. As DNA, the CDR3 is TGTGCCAGCAGCTTTACCCTCCAAGTCGGTGCAACTAATGAAAAACTGTTTTTT.

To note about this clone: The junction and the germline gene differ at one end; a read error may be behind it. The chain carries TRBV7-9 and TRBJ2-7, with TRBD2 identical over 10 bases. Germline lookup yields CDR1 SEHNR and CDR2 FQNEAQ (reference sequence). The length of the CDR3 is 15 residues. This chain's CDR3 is CSSTSPTSGPYEQYF. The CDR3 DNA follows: TGTTCCAGCACCTCTCCGACTAGCGGGCCTTACGAGCAGTACTTC.

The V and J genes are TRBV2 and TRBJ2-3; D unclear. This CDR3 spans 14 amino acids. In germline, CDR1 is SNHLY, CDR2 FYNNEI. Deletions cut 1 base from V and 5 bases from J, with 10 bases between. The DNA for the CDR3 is TGTGCCAGCAGTGAAGGCGGTCAGTTAGATACGCAGTATTTT. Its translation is CASSEGGQLDTQYF.

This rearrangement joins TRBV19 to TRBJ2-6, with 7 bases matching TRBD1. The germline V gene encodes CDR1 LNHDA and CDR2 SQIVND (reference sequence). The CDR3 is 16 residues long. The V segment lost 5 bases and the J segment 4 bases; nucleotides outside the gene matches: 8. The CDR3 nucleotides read TGTGCCAGTAGTTCGCACGACAGGGCCGGGGCCAACGTCCTGACTTTC. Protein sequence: CASSSHDRAGANVLTF.

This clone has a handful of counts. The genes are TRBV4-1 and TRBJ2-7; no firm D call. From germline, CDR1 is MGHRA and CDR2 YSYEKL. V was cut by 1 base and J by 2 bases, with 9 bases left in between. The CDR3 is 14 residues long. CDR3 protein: CASSQVFEAYEQYF. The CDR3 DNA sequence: TGCGCCAGCAGCCAAGTATTCGAGGCCTACGAGCAGTACTTC.

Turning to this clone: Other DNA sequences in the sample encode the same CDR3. In DNA, the CDR3 is TGTGCCAGCAGCTTAGCGGGAGGGGTCGGAGATACGCAGTATTTT. This encodes CASSLAGGVGDTQYF. This chain connects TRBV7-2 to TRBJ2-3; the match to TRBD2 covers 7 bases. The J segment lost 5 bases and the V segment lost 0 bases, leaving 5 bases of the junction unmatched. The CDR3 has 15 residues. Germline V gene lookup returns CDR1 SGHTA and CDR2 FQGNSA.

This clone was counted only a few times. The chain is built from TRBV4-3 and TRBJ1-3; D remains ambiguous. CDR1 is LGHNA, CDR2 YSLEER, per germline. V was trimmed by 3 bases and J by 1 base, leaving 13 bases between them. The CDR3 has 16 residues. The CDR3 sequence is CASSQRASQSGNTIYF. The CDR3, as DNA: TGCGCCAGCAGCCAGAGGGCAAGCCAGTCTGGAAACACCATATATTTT.